This T cell receptor (beta chain) stems from a study of blood T cell repertoires in COVID-19. Study in general: Samples of COVID-19 (acute and convalescent) were obtained from the United States, Italy and Spain. In each case, the material was cDNA or gDNA derived from T cells, B-cell-depleted T cells, or PBMCs.

The CDR3 contains 17 residues. The germline V gene has CDR1 SEHNR and CDR2 FQNEAQ (reference sequence). Trimming removed 5 bases at V and 2 bases at J, with 20 bases between. Per the study methods: The authors estimated nucleated cell counts from reference gene primer amplification. TCRdb's table, derived via immunoSEQ multiplex PCR, lists solely in-frame clones and lacks some. Clonal size and the V and J genes are those of that table, whereas D and trimming came from the DNA. Here the sample spans approximately 200,000 clones, 88% being singletons. Material: peripheral blood. The clonotype originates from a man between 65 and 85 years old with acute or convalescent COVID-19. The rearrangement links TRBV7-9 to TRBJ2-3; D is perhaps TRBD2 (7 bases). CDR3 in amino acids: CASSTIIGGGHTDTQYF. The CDR3 coding sequence is TGTGCCAGCAGCACAATTATAGGGGGGGGTCACACAGATACGCAGTATTTT.